This TCR beta chain was identified during a study of T cells in Graves' hyperthyroidism and ophthalmopathy. Study as a whole: Blood from the periphery was taken at initial diagnosis, before any treatment.

There were TCR beta CDR3 regions amplified from RNA transcripts. A set of HTBI primers served as the primers for a first-round RT-PCR of the TCR CDR3. TCRdb ran MiXCR on the multiplex PCR reads and lists one entry per CDR3 protein. This sample carries about 590,000 distinct CDR3 sequences, approximately 14% of them seen once, and the ten largest clones take around 7.8%. This clonotype was counted ten times or more. V was clipped by 5 bases and J by 3 bases, with 13 bases between them. There are 14 residues in the CDR3. Germline V gene sequence: CDR1 MNHNS, CDR2 SASEGT. Material for sequencing was blood. This clonotype was obtained from a woman aged 25 to 39 with Graves' hyperthyroidism. The V call is TRBV6-1, the J call TRBJ1-1; no clear D. Here the CDR3 reads CASSNPTGHTEAFF. DNA for the CDR3: TGTGCCAGCAGTAACCCTACGGGCCACACTGAAGCTTTCTTT.